This T cell receptor (beta chain) was observed in a study of T cell repertoires in cytomegalovirus infection (dated by TCRdb to the late 2010s). For context, the study as a whole: The HLA type of each donor mattered for the analysis, because public TCR beta signatures pointed to carriage of CMV infection along with the matching HLA type. The paper's findings and limits, for the study overall: Cumulative frequency of public TCR beta family members discriminated carriers of CMV infection plus the relevant HLA type in this cohort and an independent 352-donor cohort. The ex vivo response was dominated by HLA-C-restricted CMV-specific TCR beta clonotypes, which also provided the single most frequent clonotype in two of eight donors.

Sequenced using an Illumina HiSeq 1500. The public reads were reprocessed in TCRdb via fastp at Q25 and MiXCR, keeping in-frame beta chains. All rows with the same CDR3 protein become a single entry with the most common DNA and genes. For this sample the table gives 250,000 to 300,000 distinct CDR3 sequences, of which about a sixth were detected only once. The ten biggest clones cover over 40% of the sample. A word on this clonotype: The antigen this receptor binds is unknown. A much larger clone lies one base from this, so it may be a read error.

Reading from cysteine to phenylalanine, the CDR3 counts 18 amino acids. The read is trimmed to its CDR3 DNA, 54 bases read in frame from base 1. Germline trimming: 3 bases from V, 1 base from J; junction bases outside gene matches: 13. The germline V gene sets CDR1 to KGHSH and CDR2 to LQKENI. Material: CD8+ T cells from PBMCs. The chain is made from TRBV18 and TRBJ2-7, with TRBD1 matching 9 junction bases. The source is a human donor in good health (CMV status not recorded). Some clones in this sample may be carry-over from other donors' samples. The CDR3 corresponds to CASSPGNVGTGISYEQYF. The bases read TGTGCCAGCTCACCTGGGAATGTCGGGACAGGGATATCCTACGAGCAGTACTTC.